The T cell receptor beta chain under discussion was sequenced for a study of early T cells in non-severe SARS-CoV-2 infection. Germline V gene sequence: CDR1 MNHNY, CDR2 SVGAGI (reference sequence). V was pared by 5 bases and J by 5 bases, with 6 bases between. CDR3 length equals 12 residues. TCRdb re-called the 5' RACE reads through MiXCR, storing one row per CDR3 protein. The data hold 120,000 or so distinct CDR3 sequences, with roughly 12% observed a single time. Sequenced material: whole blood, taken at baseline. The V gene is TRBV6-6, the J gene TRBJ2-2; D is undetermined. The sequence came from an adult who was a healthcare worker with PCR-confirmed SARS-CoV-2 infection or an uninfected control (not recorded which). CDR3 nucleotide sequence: TGTGCCAGCAGTCTTAAAACCGGGGAGCTGTTTTTT. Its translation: CASSLKTGELFF.